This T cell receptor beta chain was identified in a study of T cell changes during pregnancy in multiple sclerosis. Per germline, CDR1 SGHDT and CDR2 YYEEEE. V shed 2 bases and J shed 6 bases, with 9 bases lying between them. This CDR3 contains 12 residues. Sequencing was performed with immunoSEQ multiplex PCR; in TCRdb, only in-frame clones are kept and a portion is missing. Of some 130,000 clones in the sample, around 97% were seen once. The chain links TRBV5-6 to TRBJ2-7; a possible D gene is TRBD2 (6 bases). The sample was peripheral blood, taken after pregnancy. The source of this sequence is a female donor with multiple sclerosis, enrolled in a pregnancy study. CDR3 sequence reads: CASSLRGGEQYF. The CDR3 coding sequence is TGTGCCAGCAGCTTAAGGGGAGGCGAGCAGTACTTC.